This TCR beta chain was obtained from a study of OX40 agonist ivuxolimab in advanced cancers. About the full investigation: Ivuxolimab was an agonistic, fully human IgG2 monoclonal antibody directed against OX40 (CD134), a costimulatory receptor. Intravenous ivuxolimab was administered to patients every 2 weeks at six dose levels: 0.01, 0.1, 0.3, 1.5, 3 and 10 mg/kg. Among the roughly 50 dose-escalation patients, about 19 had hepatocellular carcinoma, 15 or so melanoma, 9 renal cell carcinoma and 9 head and neck cancer. A male proportion of roughly 80% and a mean age of 60 years, ranging from about 20 to 80, were recorded for the dose-escalation cohort. Prior anti-PD-1, anti-PD-L1 or anti-CTLA-4 therapy was permitted, and roughly two fifths of dose-escalation patients had received checkpoint inhibitors. Partial responses occurred in three dose-escalation patients, of whom one had hepatocellular carcinoma and two had cutaneous melanoma. Peripheral TCRbeta sequencing aimed to test whether ivuxolimab altered TCR sequence diversity and caused clonal T-cell expansion. The monotherapy dose-escalation portion (N of about 49 patients) of the phase I ivuxolimab trial is reported in the paper.

Study-level results and caveats: Low levels of normalized T-cell clonal expansion were also seen in some nonresponding patients. Antigen specificity was not determined for the clonally expanded peripheral T cells. After ivuxolimab, expanded clones were on average more numerous among CD8+ T cells than among CD4+ T cells. Clonal expansion of both CD4+ and CD8+ blood T cells was observed from baseline to week 6 at doses 0.1 to 3.0 mg/kg. In partial responders in the 0.1-3.0 mg/kg groups, normalized peripheral clonal expansion was found to be among the lowest, especially among CD8+ T cells.

Genomic DNA was extracted from sorted cells for sequencing of the TCRbeta CDR3 region. TCRbeta CDR3 regions were sequenced using the immunoSEQ Assay. Sourced from immuneACCESS, this table was stored by TCRdb with only in-frame sequences that have V and J called. A share of the clones is absent; for the studies checked, an unresolved V gene accounts for under half, and the remainder has no known explanation. Within this sample are roughly 35,000 clones, with roughly 77% of them counted one time only. The top ten constitute roughly 20% of the sample. A few counts support this clone. Its binding antigen is unknown. No much larger clone is present one base from it, and per-base qualities are unavailable. The trial excluded patients who had a history of autoimmune disease or were on systemic immunosuppression. In every dose cohort, peripheral blood was drawn for TCR sequencing at baseline, cycle 4 day 1, and cycle 7 day 1. Samples came from an open-label, multicenter, first-in-human phase I dose-escalation trial of ivuxolimab. Adults with locally advanced or metastatic melanoma, renal cell, hepatocellular, or head and neck squamous cell carcinoma were enrolled in the trial. Before TCR sequencing, CD4+ T cells and CD8+ T cells were sorted from peripheral blood as separate populations.

Reading from cysteine to phenylalanine, the CDR3 counts 14 amino acids. CDR3 DNA is the only sequence kept; it has 42 bases, read in frame from the first base. V lost 3 bases and J lost 5 bases; the stretch between them is 11 bases long. From the germline V gene, CDR1 is ENHRY and CDR2 is SYGVKD. Sequencing was performed on CD4+ or CD8+ T cells sorted from blood, taken in a trial of the OX40 agonist ivuxolimab. The rearrangement joined TRBV10-3 to TRBJ2-1, with an unclear D gene assignment. The receptor was isolated from an adult with an advanced solid tumor such as melanoma, head and neck, liver or kidney cancer. This receptor carries the CDR3 CAISDAGRNNEQFF. At the DNA level, the sequence is TGTGCCATCAGTGATGCTGGACGGAACAATGAGCAGTTCTTC.